Each of the 16 T cell receptor beta chains below was sequenced from the same sample in a study of blood T cell repertoires in COVID-19. The repertoire was sequenced with immunoSEQ multiplex PCR; TCRdb's copy has only in-frame clones and lacks some. The table records 140,000 or so clones, roughly 88% of them present only once. The sample was peripheral blood. The origin of the receptors is a woman aged 45-60 years with acute or convalescent COVID-19.

V usage is TRBV5-5 and J usage is TRBJ1-5; D remains unclear. V was pared by 0 bases and J by 0 bases, with 10 bases between. CDR1 and CDR2 (germline): SGHKS, YYEKEE (reference sequence). This CDR3 is 16 amino acids long. CDR3: CASSLAGTVSNQPQHF. Here the CDR3 DNA reads TGTGCCAGCAGCTTGGCCGGTACAGTTAGCAATCAGCCCCAGCATTTT.

The chain recombines TRBV5-1 with TRBJ2-7; TRBD1 matches at 10 bases. V dropped 4 bases and J dropped 0; count of bases not matched to a gene: 4. The germline CDR1 and CDR2 sequences are SGHRS and YFSETQ. This CDR3 is 15 amino acids long. The CDR3 spells CASSDRGLSSYEQYF. As DNA, the CDR3 is TGCGCCAGCAGCGACAGGGGGCTAAGCTCCTACGAGCAGTACTTC.

This clone was seen once. The rearrangement joins TRBV28 to TRBJ2-1; possible D gene TRBD2, 5 bases. The ends were cut back, 5 bases at V and 4 bases at J, with 15 bases in the middle. The CDR3 consists of 15 residues. From germline, CDR1 is MDHEN and CDR2 SYDVKM. CDR3 protein: CASSPSPDLYNEQFF. The CDR3 DNA reads as TGTGCCAGCAGTCCATCCCCGGACTTGTACAATGAGCAGTTCTTC.

CDR3 nucleotide sequence: TGTGCCAGTACTATTACAGGGCATGAGCAGTTCTTC. Translated: CASTITGHEQFF. The chain carries TRBV19 and TRBJ2-1, with D possibly matching TRBD1 (6 bases). Trimming took off 7 bases at V and 8 bases at J, with 12 bases between the two ends. Germline-derived CDR1 and CDR2 are LNHDA and SQIVND (reference sequence). The CDR3 totals 12 residues.

This rearrangement joins TRBV7-9 to TRBJ2-7; tentatively, D is TRBD2 (5 bases). Trimming took 4 bases from V and 2 from J, leaving 18 bases between them. Germline V gives CDR1 SEHNR, CDR2 FQNEAQ (reference sequence). CDR3 length: 16 amino acids. CDR3 sequence: CASSSTTNQWTYEQYF. The CDR3 DNA reads TGTGCCAGCAGCTCCACGACTAATCAATGGACCTACGAGCAGTACTTC.

The chain recombines TRBV5-1 with TRBJ1-1; 8 nucleotides line up with TRBD1. CDR3 size: 14 residues. Germline loops: CDR1 SGHRS, CDR2 YFSETQ. V was pared by 3 bases and J by 7 bases, with 8 bases of the junction left unmatched. CDR3 bases: TGCGCCAGCAGCTACAGACAGGGGATCGTTGAAGCTTTCTTT. Translation gives CASSYRQGIVEAFF. Complete variable domain (other parts from reference TRBV5-1 and TRBJ1-1): KAGVTQTPRYLIKTRGQQVTLSCSPISGHRSVSWYQQTPGQGLQFLFEYFSETQRNKGNFPGRFSGRQFSNSRSEMNVSTLELGDSALYLCASSYRQGIVEAFFGQGTRLTVV.

This chain links TRBV6-5 with TRBJ1-1; 9 bases match TRBD1. Trimming at V came to 3 bases and at J to 5 bases, leaving 7 bases not matched to a gene. The CDR3 runs 15 residues. From germline, CDR1 is MNHEY and CDR2 SVGAGI. CDR3 residues: CASSYAGQGRTEAFF. The CDR3 DNA reads TGTGCCAGCAGTTATGCCGGACAGGGGCGTACTGAAGCTTTCTTT.

This rearrangement joins TRBV7-2 to TRBJ1-4, with a possible D match to TRBD1 (5 bases). Germline CDR1 SGHTA, CDR2 FQGNSA. CDR3 length: 15 amino acids. Between the trimmed V and J ends, which lost 5 bases and 0 bases, there was a span of 10 bases. In DNA form, the CDR3 reads TGTGCCAGCAGCGGCAGGGTTGCAACTAATGAAAAACTGTTTTTT. This encodes CASSGRVATNEKLFF.

Only a few counts were recorded for this clone. The chain joins TRBV27 to TRBJ1-1; TRBD1 is a possible D gene (6 bases). Germline assignment: CDR1 MNHEY and CDR2 SMNVEV (reference sequence). Trimming removed 5 bases at V and 0 bases at J, with 10 bases between. This CDR3 contains 14 residues. Here the CDR3 DNA reads TGTGCCAGCAGTCCCCACAGGGTGAACACTGAAGCTTTCTTT. Translating gives CASSPHRVNTEAFF.

This chain joins TRBV28 and TRBJ1-5, with D hard to call. The CDR3 consists of 15 residues. V shed 3 bases and J shed 4 bases, with 13 bases lying between them. Germline V gene data show CDR1 as MDHEN and CDR2 as SYDVKM. CDR3 sequence (DNA): TGTGCCAGCAGTTTGGAGTATCTGCGGAATCAGCCCCAGCATTTT. Translated: CASSLEYLRNQPQHF.

The rearrangement uses TRBV9 and TRBJ2-5; TRBD2 matches 7 bases. The CDR3 runs to 16 residues. V was clipped by 0 bases and J by 2 bases; unmatched bases: 7. Germline V lookup: CDR1 SGDLS, CDR2 YYNGEE. The CDR3 DNA is TGTGCCAGCAGCGTAGGGCGGGGGAGGCGGCAAGAGACCCAGTACTTC. This gives the protein CASSVGRGRRQETQYF.

J is TRBJ2-7 and V is TRBV28, with D perhaps matching TRBD2 (7 bases). This CDR3 is 15 amino acids long. Trimming cost V 6 bases and J 0 bases, with 15 bases left between them. Germline values: CDR1 MDHEN, CDR2 SYDVKM. The CDR3 nucleotides are TGTGCCAGCAGCCCTGCGGGGGCCCTCTCCTACGAGCAGTACTTC. This translates into CASSPAGALSYEQYF.

This chain uses TRBV6-5 with TRBJ2-2, with 7 bases identical to TRBD1. The CDR3 length is 15 residues. The trim removed 6 bases at V and 5 bases at J, leaving 9 bases unmatched. CDR1 is MNHEY and CDR2 is SVGAGI in the germline V gene. Here the CDR3 DNA reads TGTGCCAGCAGCTCAGGGGGAATTCTTACCGGGGAGCTGTTTTTT. Its translation: CASSSGGILTGELFF.

The V call is TRBV9, the J call TRBJ1-2; 8 nucleotides align to TRBD1. This CDR3 comprises 17 residues. Germline assignment: CDR1 SGDLS and CDR2 YYNGEE. Trimming took 2 bases from V and 4 from J; bases not matched to a gene: 13. Here the CDR3 reads CASSVGSSSGQAYGYTF. The CDR3 bases are TGTGCCAGCAGCGTCGGGTCAAGCTCGGGACAGGCCTATGGCTACACCTTC.

This chain joins TRBV30 and TRBJ2-1; D possibly corresponds to TRBD2 (7 bases). Deletions cut 0 bases from V and 8 bases from J, with 11 bases between. The CDR3 extends over 13 amino acids. Germline CDR1 reads GTSNPN; CDR2 reads SVGIG (reference sequence). The CDR3 nucleotides read TGTGCCTGGAGTGTACGCGGGGGCGATGAGCAGTTCTTC. Protein product: CAWSVRGGDEQFF.

This clone was observed once. The chain combines TRBV18 with TRBJ2-7; the match to TRBD1 covers 9 bases. Trimming cost V 3 bases and J 6 bases; bases outside gene matches: 6. This CDR3 is built from 14 residues. Germline lookup yields CDR1 KGHSH and CDR2 LQKENI. The CDR3 region has the DNA TGTGCCAGCTCACCGGGACAGGGAAAGGGCGAGCAGTACTTC. Translation gives CASSPGQGKGEQYF.